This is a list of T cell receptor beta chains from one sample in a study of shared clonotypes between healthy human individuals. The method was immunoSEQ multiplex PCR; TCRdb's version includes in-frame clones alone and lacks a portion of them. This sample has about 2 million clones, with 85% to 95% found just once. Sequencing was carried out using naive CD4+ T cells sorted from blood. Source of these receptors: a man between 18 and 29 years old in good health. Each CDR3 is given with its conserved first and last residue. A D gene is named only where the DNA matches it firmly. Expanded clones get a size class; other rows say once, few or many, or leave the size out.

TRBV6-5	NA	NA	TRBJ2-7	TGTGCCAGCAGTACTGAGGGGGCCTACGAGCAGTACTTC	CASSTEGAYEQYF
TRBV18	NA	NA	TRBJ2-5	TGTGCCAGCTCACCACCTAGCGGACAAGAGACCCAGTACTTC	CASSPPSGQETQYF
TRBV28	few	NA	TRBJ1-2	TGTGCCAGCAGGTCGACAGGCCCGGAAACCTTC	CASRSTGPETF
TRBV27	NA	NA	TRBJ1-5	TGTGCCAGCAGTTTAAAGGCAGGAGATCAGCCCCAGCATTTT	CASSLKAGDQPQHF
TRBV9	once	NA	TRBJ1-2	TGTGCCAGCAGCCCCCACCAGGGGTCCTATGGCTACACCTTC	CASSPHQGSYGYTF
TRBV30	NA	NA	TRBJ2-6	TGTGCCTGGAGTGTACCCCCTGGGGCCAACGTCCTGACTTTC	CAWSVPPGANVLTF
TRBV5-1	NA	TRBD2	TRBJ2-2	TGCGCCAGCAGCTTGGGAGCGGGAGAACCCGGGGAGCTGTTTTTT	CASSLGAGEPGELFF
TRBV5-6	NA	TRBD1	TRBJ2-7	TGTGCCAGCAGCGGGGACAGGGCCTACGAGCAGTACTTC	CASSGDRAYEQYF
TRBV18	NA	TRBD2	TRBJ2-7	TGTGCCAGCTCACTAACCACACTAGCGGGAGGGCGTCAAGAGCAGTACTTC	CASSLTTLAGGRQEQYF
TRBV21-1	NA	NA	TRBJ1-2	TGTGCCAGCACCTCGGAAGGGGATTATGGCTACACCTTC	CASTSEGDYGYTF
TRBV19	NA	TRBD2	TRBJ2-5	TGTGCCAGTAAGGGACTTAGCGGGATTACGGAGACCCAGTACTTC	CASKGLSGITETQYF
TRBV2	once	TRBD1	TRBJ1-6	TGTGCCAGCAGTGAATCGGGACAGGGGAATTCACCCCTCCACTTT	CASSESGQGNSPLHF
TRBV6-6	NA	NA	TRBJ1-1	TGTGCCAGCAGTTACTATAGTATGAACACTGAAGCTTTCTTT	CASSYYSMNTEAFF
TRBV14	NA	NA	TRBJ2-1	TGTGCCAGCAGCCAGAAGGACTACTACAATGAGCAGTTCTTC	CASSQKDYYNEQFF
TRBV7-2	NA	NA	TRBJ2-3	TGTGCCAGCAGCTTACCCATGGGTTCAGCCGCATCCACAGATACGCAGTATTTT	CASSLPMGSAASTDTQYF
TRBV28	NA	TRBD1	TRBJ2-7	TGTGCCAGCAGTTCGGGACAGTCCTACGAGCAGTACTTC	CASSSGQSYEQYF
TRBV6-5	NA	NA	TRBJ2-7	TGTGCCAGCAGTCGGGACGGAGGTCAGCAGTACTTC	CASSRDGGQQYF
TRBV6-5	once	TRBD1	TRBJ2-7	TGTGCCAGCAGCCGCCACAGGGGGCATGAGTACGAGCAGTACTTC	CASSRHRGHEYEQYF
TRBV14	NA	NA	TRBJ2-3	TGTGCCAGCAGCCCATCCTGGGCCTTTGAGTATTTT	CASSPSWAFEYF
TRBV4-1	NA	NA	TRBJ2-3	TGCGCCAGCAGCCAAGGAAGAGGGGGGGCCGGAGATACGCAGTATTTT	CASSQGRGGAGDTQYF
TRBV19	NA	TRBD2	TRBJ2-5	TGTGCCAGTAGTAGAGCGGGAGGACAAGAGACCCAGTACTTC	CASSRAGGQETQYF
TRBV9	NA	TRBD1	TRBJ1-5	TGTGCCAGCAGCGTAGGGCAGGGGGGCAATCAGCCCCAGCATTTT	CASSVGQGGNQPQHF
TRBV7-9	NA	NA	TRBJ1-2	TGTGCCAGCAGCAAAGGACTCTTGGAGGTCTATGGCTACACCTTC	CASSKGLLEVYGYTF
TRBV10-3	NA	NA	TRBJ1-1	TGTGCCATCAGTAGATCCGGGACCGACGGTTCTGAAGCTTTCTTT	CAISRSGTDGSEAFF
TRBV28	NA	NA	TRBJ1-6	TGTGCCAGCAGCCACGGGATTTCCCATCATAATTCACCCCTCCACTTT	CASSHGISHHNSPLHF
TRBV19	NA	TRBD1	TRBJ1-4	TGTGCCAGTAGTCCTTACAGGGGTTATGAAAAACTGTTTTTT	CASSPYRGYEKLFF
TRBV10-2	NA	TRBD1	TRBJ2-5	TGCGCCAGCAGTGAGTCCTATCTCCGGGACAGGGACCCCGGGACCCAGTACTTC	CASSESYLRDRDPGTQYF
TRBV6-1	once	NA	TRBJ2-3	TGTGCCAGCAGGGAAGATACGCAGTATTTT	CASREDTQYF
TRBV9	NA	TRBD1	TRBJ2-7	TGTGCCAGCAGCGTAGGGGGAGGGACAGGGACGGGAGAGCAGTACTTC	CASSVGGGTGTGEQYF
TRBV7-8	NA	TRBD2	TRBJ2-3	TGTGCCAGCAGCTTAGTTGGGCTAGCGGGCACAGATACGCAGTATTTT	CASSLVGLAGTDTQYF
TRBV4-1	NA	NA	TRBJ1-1	TGCGCCAGCAGCCAAGAACCTATTAACACTGAAGCTTTCTTT	CASSQEPINTEAFF